The 2 T cell receptor beta chains given below trace back to one sample, sequenced in a study of blood T cell repertoires in COVID-19. Method: immunoSEQ multiplex PCR; TCRdb's copy keeps in-frame clones and lacks some. The sample has about 23,000 clones, approximately 74% seen once; the top ten hold approximately 7%. The sample was peripheral blood. The receptors here all came from a man aged 45-65 years with COVID-19, enrolled during active disease.

The chain combines TRBV6-5 with TRBJ1-1, with TRBD1 identical over 12 bases. This CDR3 has 16 residues. Germline V CDR1 and CDR2: MNHEY, SVGAGI. J was trimmed by 5 bases and V by 2 bases; bases with no gene match: 6. This chain's CDR3 is CASSYREGQGATEAFF. The CDR3 DNA sequence: TGTGCCAGCAGTTACCGTGAGGGACAGGGGGCGACTGAAGCTTTCTTT.

The V gene is TRBV9, the J gene TRBJ2-5, with 8 bases aligning to TRBD2. The germline gives CDR1 SGDLS, CDR2 YYNGEE. Trimming removed 4 bases from V and 1 base from J; junction bases left unmatched: 3. This CDR3 region has 14 residues. CDR3 amino acids: CASSPTSGQETQYF. As DNA, the CDR3 is TGTGCCAGCAGCCCAACTAGCGGCCAAGAGACCCAGTACTTC.